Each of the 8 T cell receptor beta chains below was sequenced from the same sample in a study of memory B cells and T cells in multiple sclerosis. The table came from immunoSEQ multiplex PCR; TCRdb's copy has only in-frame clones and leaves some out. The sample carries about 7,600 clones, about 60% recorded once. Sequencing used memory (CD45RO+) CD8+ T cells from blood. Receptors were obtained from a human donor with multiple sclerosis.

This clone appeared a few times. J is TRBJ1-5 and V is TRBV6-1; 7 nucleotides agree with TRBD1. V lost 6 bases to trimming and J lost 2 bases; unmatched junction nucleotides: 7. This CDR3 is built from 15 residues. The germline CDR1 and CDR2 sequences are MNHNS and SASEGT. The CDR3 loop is CASSHNTGGNQPQHF. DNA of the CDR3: TGTGCCAGCAGCCATAATACAGGGGGCAATCAGCCCCAGCATTTT.

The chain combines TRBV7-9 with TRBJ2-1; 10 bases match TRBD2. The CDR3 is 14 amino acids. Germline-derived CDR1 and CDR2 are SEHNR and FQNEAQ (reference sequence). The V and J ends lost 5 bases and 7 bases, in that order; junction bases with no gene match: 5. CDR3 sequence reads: CASSQRGGGNEQFF. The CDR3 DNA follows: TGTGCCAGCAGCCAGCGGGGGGGAGGGAATGAGCAGTTCTTC.

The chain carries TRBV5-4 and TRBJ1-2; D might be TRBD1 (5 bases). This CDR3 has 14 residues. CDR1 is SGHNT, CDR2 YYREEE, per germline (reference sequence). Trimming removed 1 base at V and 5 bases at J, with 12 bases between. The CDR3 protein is CASSLYVRAYGYTF. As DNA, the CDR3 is TGTGCCAGCAGCTTGTATGTCAGGGCGTATGGCTACACCTTC. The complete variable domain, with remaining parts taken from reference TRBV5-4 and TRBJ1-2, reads ETGVTQSPTHLIKTRGQQVTLRCSSQSGHNTVSWYQQALGQGPQFIFQYYREEENGRGNFPPRFSGLQFPNYSSELNVNALELDDSALYLCASSLYVRAYGYTFGSGTRLTVV.

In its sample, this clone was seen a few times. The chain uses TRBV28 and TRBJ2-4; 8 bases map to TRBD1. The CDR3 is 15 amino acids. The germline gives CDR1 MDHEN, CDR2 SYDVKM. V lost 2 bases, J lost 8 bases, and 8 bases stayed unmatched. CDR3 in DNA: TGTGCCAGCAGTTTAGTGGACAGGGAAGGAGACATTCAGTACTTC. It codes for CASSLVDREGDIQYF.

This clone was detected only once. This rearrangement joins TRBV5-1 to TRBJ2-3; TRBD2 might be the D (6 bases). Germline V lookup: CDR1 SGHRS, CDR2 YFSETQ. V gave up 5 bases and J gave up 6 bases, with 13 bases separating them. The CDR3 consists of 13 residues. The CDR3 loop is CASRGGTADTQYF. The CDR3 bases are TGCGCCAGCAGGGGGGGAACGGCGGATACGCAGTATTTT.

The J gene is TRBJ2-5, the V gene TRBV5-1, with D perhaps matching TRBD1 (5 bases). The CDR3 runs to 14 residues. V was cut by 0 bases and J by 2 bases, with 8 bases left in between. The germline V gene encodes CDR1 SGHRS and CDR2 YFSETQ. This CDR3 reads CASSLGGRQETQYF. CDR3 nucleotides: TGCGCCAGCAGCTTGGGGGGCAGACAAGAGACCCAGTACTTC.

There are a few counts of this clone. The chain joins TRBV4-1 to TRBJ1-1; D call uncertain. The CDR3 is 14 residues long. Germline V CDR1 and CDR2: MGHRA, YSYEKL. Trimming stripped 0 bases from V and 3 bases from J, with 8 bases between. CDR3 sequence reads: CASSQDRGYTEAFF. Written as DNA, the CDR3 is TGCGCCAGCAGCCAAGATCGCGGATACACTGAAGCTTTCTTT.

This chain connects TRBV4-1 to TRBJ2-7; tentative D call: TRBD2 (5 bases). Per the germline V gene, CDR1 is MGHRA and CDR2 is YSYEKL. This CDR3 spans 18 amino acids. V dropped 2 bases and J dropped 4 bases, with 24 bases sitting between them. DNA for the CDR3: TGCGCCAGCAGCCAACTTCATTCCCCGCGGGCAGCCCGATACGAGCAGTACTTC. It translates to CASSQLHSPRAARYEQYF.